The next 25 T cell receptor beta chains were all read from a single sample in a study of tumor-infiltrating lymphocytes in primary liver carcinoma. The authors made TCR beta cDNA from 500 ng total RNA with a constant-region primer. Slightly modified ARM-PCR served as the procedure for the TCR beta libraries. These libraries came from three rounds of nested multiplex PCR. For roughly 10 cycles apiece, the opening two PCR rounds ran with TRBV1-TRBV30 forward primers and a C-beta reverse primer. Each CDR3 protein gets one entry after TCRdb re-called the multiplex PCR reads with MiXCR. The table has 300,000 to 400,000 distinct CDR3 sequences, around three fifths seen once. Out of unsorted whole blood came the blood RNA, and germline DNA was extracted as well. The sequenced sample was peripheral blood. These receptor sequences come from a middle-aged man with primary liver carcinoma and hepatitis B virus infection.

As to this clonotype: One junction end disagrees with the germline gene, perhaps due to a read error. The chain is built from TRBV5-1 and TRBJ2-3, with 8 bases matching TRBD2. Looked up from germline, CDR1 is SGHRS and CDR2 is YFSETQ. The CDR3 covers 16 residues. This chain's CDR3 is CVSSLGLVGAVDTQYF. The CDR3 region has the DNA TGCGTCAGCAGCTTGGGACTAGTGGGAGCGGTAGATACGCAGTATTTT.

Remarks on this clonotype: One end of the junction fails to match germline, which may point to a read error. V gene TRBV29-1 combines with J gene TRBJ2-5; 7 positions match TRBD2. Germline CDR1 and CDR2: SQVTM and ANQGSEA. The CDR3 consists of 13 residues. The CDR3 is CGVERGGRETQYF. CDR3 coding DNA: TGCGGCGTTGAGCGGGGCGGCAGGGAGACCCAGTACTTC.

Comment on this clonotype: Since a much larger clone is just one base distant, this may be a read error. This chain's CDR3 is CASSEPQWNEQFF. The DNA of the CDR3 is TGTGCCAGCAGTGAACCCCAGTGGAATGAGCAGTTCTTC. The rearrangement links TRBV6-1 to TRBJ2-1; D is unclear. The CDR3 contains 13 residues. The V and J ends lost 2 bases and 7 bases respectively, with 9 bases between them. From germline, CDR1 is MNHNS and CDR2 SASEGT.

This chain joins TRBV7-9 and TRBJ2-1; no definite D call. Germline assignment: CDR1 SEHNR and CDR2 FQNEAQ (reference sequence). The V end was cut by 8 bases, the J end by 0 bases, with 11 bases between. The CDR3 is 14 amino acids. For the CDR3, the DNA is TGTGCCAGCTGTCCTTCCATCTCCTACAATGAGCAGTTCTTC. Translated: CASCPSISYNEQFF. Full variable domain (remainder filled in from reference TRBV7-9 and TRBJ2-1): DTGVSQNPRHKITKRGQNVTFRCDPISEHNRLYWYRQTLGQGPEFLTYFQNEAQLEKSRLLSDRFSAERPKGSFSTLEIQRTEQGDSAMYLCASCPSISYNEQFFGPGTRLTVL.

Concerning this clonotype itself: One base away lies a much larger clone, so this may be a sequencing read error. The chain recombines TRBV6-2 or TRBV6-3 with TRBJ2-3; TRBD2 is a possible D gene (6 bases). CDR1 MNHEY and CDR2 SVGEGT come from the germline V gene. There are 14 residues in the CDR3. Trimming removed 4 bases at V and 14 bases at J, with 22 bases between. CDR3 loop: CASSSPRDSEARYF. CDR3 nucleotides: TGTGCCAGCAGTTCGCCCCGGGACTCCGAAGCGCGGTATTTT.

This clonotype appeared many times. This chain joins TRBV12-3 or TRBV12-4 and TRBJ2-3, with D uncertain. Trimming took off 6 bases at V and 6 bases at J, with 22 bases between the two ends. The CDR3 length is 16 residues. CDR3 in amino acids: CASSSVPSSQPDTQYF. The CDR3 region has the DNA TGTGCCAGCAGCTCCGTTCCCTCTTCCCAACCGGATACGCAGTATTTT.

V is TRBV7-9 and J is TRBJ2-7; D is possibly TRBD1 (5 bases). The V gene lost 1 base and the J gene lost 3 bases, with 13 bases spanning the gap. The CDR3 has 15 residues. Germline V gives CDR1 SEHNR, CDR2 FQNEAQ (reference sequence). CDR3 DNA sequence: TGTGCCAGCAGCTTAGAGGGGATGGGGTACTACGAGCAGTACTTC. Its translation is CASSLEGMGYYEQYF.

The sample holds many counts of this clonotype. V usage is TRBV6-2 or TRBV6-3 and J usage is TRBJ1-6; 12 nucleotides line up with TRBD1. This CDR3 is built from 18 residues. Germline V gene data show CDR1 as MNHEY and CDR2 as SVGEGT. V trimming: 2 bases; J trimming: 6 bases; junction bases outside the gene matches: 8. CDR3 DNA sequence: TGTGCCAGCAGTTACCATCCGGGACAGGGGGCGCGTAATTCACCCCTCCACTTT. Its translation is CASSYHPGQGARNSPLHF.

The rearrangement uses TRBV6-2 or TRBV6-3 and TRBJ2-7; 13 bases are a match to TRBD2. CDR1 is MNHEY and CDR2 is SVGEGT in the germline V gene. This CDR3 contains 15 residues. Trimming cost V 9 bases and J 2 bases; bases outside gene matches: 7. The DNA for the CDR3 is TGTGCCAGTAGCCCCGGACTAGCGGGAGCCTACGAGCAGTACGTC. Translated: CASSPGLAGAYEQYV.

Note on this clonotype: In this CDR3 the conserved last residue, phenylalanine or tryptophan, is missing, so a read error is likely. The chain joins TRBV5-6 to TRBJ2-7; D is ambiguous. V shed 2 bases and J shed 2 bases, with 11 bases lying between them. Germline-derived CDR1 and CDR2 are SGHDT and YYEEEE. CDR3 length: 14 amino acids. CDR3 sequence: CASSFNPGAYEQYS. CDR3 DNA: TGTGCCAGCAGCTTCAACCCTGGGGCCTACGAGCAGTACTCC.

A word on this clonotype: A much larger clone is a single base away; this may be a read error. The V and J genes are TRBV6-2 or TRBV6-3 and TRBJ2-1, with 8 bases that match TRBD2. The V segment lost 7 bases and the J segment 8 bases; nucleotides outside the gene matches: 13. The germline V gene has CDR1 MNHEY and CDR2 SVGEGT. This CDR3 contains 15 residues. The CDR3 coding sequence is TGTGCCAGCACCCCCACCGGGAGGGGATTGGATGAGCAGTTCTTC. Translating it yields CASTPTGRGLDEQFF.

The V gene is TRBV12-3 or TRBV12-4, the J gene TRBJ1-1; 7 bases fit TRBD1. Trimming cost V 7 bases and J 4 bases; bases outside gene matches: 9. CDR3 length: 14 residues. CDR3 coding DNA: TGTGCCAGCAATCCTACAGGGGTCCGCACTGAAGCTTTCTTT. This encodes CASNPTGVRTEAFF.

This chain links TRBV11-2 with TRBJ2-1; possibly TRBD1 for D (6 bases). Germline V gives CDR1 SGHAT, CDR2 FQNNGV. Trimming stripped 7 bases from V and 5 bases from J, with 21 bases between. The CDR3 has 16 amino acids. CDR3 loop: CASNPGGGPTHNEQFF. CDR3 DNA: TGTGCCAGCAACCCTGGGGGCGGCCCTACTCACAATGAGCAGTTCTTC.

A word on this clonotype: Germline and junction disagree at one end, which may indicate a read error. This chain uses TRBV4-1 with TRBJ2-2; D remains unclear. The CDR3 sequence is 16 residues long. Looked up from germline, CDR1 is MGHRA and CDR2 is YSYEKL. CDR3 protein: CAGSQAGRHYTGELFF. Here the CDR3 DNA reads TGCGCCGGCAGCCAAGCTGGCCGGCACTACACCGGGGAGCTGTTTTTT.

About this clonotype itself: Relative to the germline gene, one junction end is altered; a read error may explain this. This sequence joins TRBV29-1 and TRBJ2-1; the D gene is possibly TRBD2 (5 bases). Germline CDR1 is SQVTM and CDR2 is ANQGSEA. The CDR3 is 13 amino acids. In nucleotides, the CDR3 is TGCAGCGCTAGTAGCGCGTTGGGGAATGAGCTGTTCTTC. Amino acid sequence: CSASSALGNELFF.

This clonotype was seen a single time. The chain uses TRBV6-2 or TRBV6-3 and TRBJ1-5; 10 bases are a match to TRBD1. The J call may be incorrect, as the DNA end agrees better with TRBJ2-3. In germline, CDR1 is MNHEY, CDR2 SVGEGT. This CDR3 comprises 16 residues. The CDR3 region is CASSHRRDRGNQPQYF. The DNA of the CDR3 is TGTGCCAGCAGTCACCGCCGGGACAGGGGCAATCAGCCCCAGTATTTT.

Points on this clonotype: This may be a read error, as it is one base from a much larger clone. The CDR3 does not end in the conserved phenylalanine or tryptophan, so this is likely a read error. The V and J genes are TRBV7-8 and TRBJ2-5, with unresolved D. V lost 3 bases and J lost 2, with 7 bases in between. Germline V gives CDR1 SGHVS, CDR2 FQNEAQ. The CDR3 consists of 13 residues. The CDR3 is CASSFSEQETQYY. Written as DNA, the CDR3 is TGTGCCAGCAGCTTTTCGGAGCAAGAGACCCAGTACTAC.

For this clonotype: This may be a read error: a much more frequent sequence differs by one nucleotide. This rearrangement joins TRBV5-4 to TRBJ2-1; D possibly corresponds to TRBD1 (5 bases). The CDR3 is 14 residues long. Germline CDR1 and CDR2: SGHNT and YYREEE (reference sequence). V gave up 7 bases and J gave up 8 bases, with 19 bases separating them. CDR3 coding DNA: TGTGCCAGCTCCACAGGCGCCCTGACGGATGAGCAGTTCTTC. Amino acids: CASSTGALTDEQFF. Full variable domain (outside the CDR3, taken from reference TRBV5-4 and TRBJ2-1): ETGVTQSPTHLIKTRGQQVTLRCSSQSGHNTVSWYQQALGQGPQFIFQYYREEENGRGNFPPRFSGLQFPNYSSELNVNALELDDSALYLCASSTGALTDEQFFGPGTRLTVL.

Of note for this clonotype: The junction differs from germline at one of its ends, possibly a read error. The chain recombines TRBV11-2 with TRBJ2-1, with D possibly TRBD1 on 7 matching bases. The CDR3 sequence is 15 residues long. The V gene's germline CDR1 is SGHAT and CDR2 FQNNGV. The CDR3 loop reads CASSPRREGGNEQIF. As DNA, the CDR3 is TGTGCCAGCAGCCCCCGGCGGGAAGGGGGCAATGAGCAGATCTTC.

The chain recombines TRBV6-1 with TRBJ2-7; 8 nucleotides align to TRBD2. Germline V gene lookup returns CDR1 MNHNS and CDR2 SASEGT. The V and J ends lost 6 bases and 7 bases, in that order; junction bases with no gene match: 11. This CDR3 is 14 amino acids long. The CDR3 reads CASRHGTRSGEQYF. In DNA form, the CDR3 reads TGTGCCAGCAGACATGGGACTAGGAGTGGGGAGCAGTACTTC.

As concerns this clonotype: The junction does not match germline at one end; this may be a read error. Written as DNA, the CDR3 is TGTGCAAGCAGCGCACCGATAGCCAAAAACATTCAGTACTTC. Amino acids: CASSAPIAKNIQYF. V usage is TRBV28 and J usage is TRBJ2-4; no clear D gene. The CDR3 runs to 14 residues. CDR1 and CDR2 (germline): MDHEN, SYDVKM.

Remarks on this clonotype: One end of the junction fails to match germline, which may point to a read error. The rearrangement links TRBV11-1 to TRBJ2-1, with D perhaps matching TRBD2 (5 bases). The CDR3 runs to 15 residues. Germline CDR1 SGHAT, CDR2 FQDESV (reference sequence). The CDR3 reads CASSAVGGIYIEQFF. The CDR3 region has the DNA TGTGCCAGCAGCGCAGTAGGAGGTATCTACATTGAGCAGTTCTTC.

This clonotype was seen many times. V usage is TRBV4-1 and J usage is TRBJ1-5; 8 bases agree with TRBD1. CDR1 is MGHRA and CDR2 is YSYEKL in the germline V gene. This CDR3 comprises 19 residues. V lost 0 bases, J lost 0 bases, and 10 bases stayed unmatched. The CDR3 protein is CASSQDQRGRGLSNQPQHF. The CDR3 DNA is TGCGCCAGCAGCCAAGATCAAAGAGGCAGGGGGCTTAGCAATCAGCCCCAGCATTTT.

The chain uses TRBV30 and TRBJ2-3; maybe TRBD2 (5 bases). The CDR3 sequence is 14 residues long. V dropped 3 bases and J dropped 1 base, with 11 bases sitting between them. Per the germline V gene, CDR1 is GTSNPN and CDR2 is SVGIG (reference sequence). The CDR3 DNA reads as TGTGCCTGGAGGAAAGCAGCGGGCACAGATACGCAGTATTTT. It translates to CAWRKAAGTDTQYF. The whole variable domain, filled in from reference TRBV30 and TRBJ2-3, reads SQTIHQWPATLVQPVGSPLSLECTVEGTSNPNLYWYRQAAGRGLQLLFYSVGIGQISSEVPQNLSASRPQDRQFILSSKKLLLSDSGFYLCAWRKAAGTDTQYFGPGTRLTVL.

The rearrangement joins TRBV11-2 to TRBJ2-5; 7 bases agree with TRBD2. The V segment lost 9 bases and the J segment 9 bases; nucleotides outside the gene matches: 16. Germline V lookup: CDR1 SGHAT, CDR2 FQNNGV. This CDR3 is built from 14 residues. In DNA, the CDR3 is TGTGCCAGTAGTATTAGGGAGGGCCGGGAGTCCCAGTACTTC. Protein sequence: CASSIREGRESQYF.